These T cell receptor beta chains were read from a single sample in a study of CD4+ T cells in melanoma. Sequenced by immunoSEQ multiplex PCR; TCRdb stores in-frame clones only, minus some. The data contain roughly 15,000 clones, approximately 79% of them singletons. Sequenced: cells from a culture (not recorded whether cultured in vitro). The source is a human donor with melanoma. The CDR3 runs from the conserved cysteine through the conserved F or W. The D gene is left open where the match is weak. Clone size is not always given. Where it is, it says once, few, many or a class for expanded clones.

>NA|TRBV9|medium-sized|TRBJ2-5
CASSVVAQGDIETQYF
TGTGCCAGCAGCGTAGTCGCGCAGGGTGACATCGAGACCCAGTACTTC
>NA|TRBV5-6|NA|TRBJ1-2
CASSLDGRGGYTF
TGTGCCAGCAGCTTGGATGGGAGAGGCGGCTACACCTTC
>NA|TRBV23-1|few|TRBJ2-7
CASSHSEIRDNGQWNYEQYF
TGCGCCAGCAGTCACTCTGAGATCCGGGACAATGGCCAGTGGAACTACGAGCAGTACTTC
>TRBD1|TRBV5-8|NA|TRBJ2-7
CASSLPTGDRYEQYF
TGTGCCAGCAGCTTGCCGACAGGGGATAGGTACGAGCAGTACTTC
>NA|TRBV29-1|NA|TRBJ2-1
CSVSKQGSYNEQFF
TGCAGCGTATCGAAGCAGGGCTCCTACAATGAGCAGTTCTTC
>TRBD1|TRBV6-5|NA|TRBJ1-1
CASSRRQGVGTEAFF
TGTGCCAGCAGCCGTAGACAGGGCGTGGGGACTGAAGCTTTCTTT
>NA|TRBV5-4|NA|TRBJ2-3
CASSKGGTDTQYF
TGTGCCAGCAGCAAAGGCGGCACAGATACGCAGTATTTT
>NA|TRBV7-2|NA|TRBJ1-4
CASSQTGARGEKLFF
TGTGCCAGCAGCCAGACGGGGGCGAGGGGTGAAAAACTGTTTTTT
>TRBD1|TRBV10-3|NA|TRBJ1-5
CAISDSTGYQPQHF
TGTGCCATCAGTGACTCGACAGGGTATCAGCCCCAGCATTTT
>TRBD1|TRBV6-6|NA|TRBJ1-4
CASSDGTGGFEKLFF
TGTGCCAGCAGTGACGGGACAGGGGGCTTTGAAAAACTGTTTTTT
>NA|TRBV6-6|NA|TRBJ1-6
CASSSSVDNSPLHF
TGTGCCAGCAGTTCGTCCGTAGATAATTCACCCCTCCACTTT
>NA|TRBV6-5|NA|TRBJ1-2
CASRRYLGSNYGYTF
TGTGCCAGCAGACGCTACCTCGGATCTAACTATGGCTACACCTTC
>NA|TRBV5-5|NA|TRBJ2-6
CASSLMGGGLGANVLTF
TGTGCCAGCAGCTTGATGGGCGGAGGCCTCGGGGCCAACGTCCTGACTTTC
>NA|TRBV7-2|NA|TRBJ2-3
CASSLVIATDTQYF
TGTGCCAGCAGCCTAGTAATAGCCACAGATACGCAGTATTTT
>NA|TRBV27|NA|TRBJ2-7
CASSLALRTEQYF
TGTGCCAGCAGTTTAGCCCTCAGGACTGAGCAGTACTTC
>NA|TRBV10-3|NA|TRBJ2-6
CAISDRSGANVLTF
TGTGCCATCAGTGATCGCTCTGGGGCCAACGTCCTGACTTTC